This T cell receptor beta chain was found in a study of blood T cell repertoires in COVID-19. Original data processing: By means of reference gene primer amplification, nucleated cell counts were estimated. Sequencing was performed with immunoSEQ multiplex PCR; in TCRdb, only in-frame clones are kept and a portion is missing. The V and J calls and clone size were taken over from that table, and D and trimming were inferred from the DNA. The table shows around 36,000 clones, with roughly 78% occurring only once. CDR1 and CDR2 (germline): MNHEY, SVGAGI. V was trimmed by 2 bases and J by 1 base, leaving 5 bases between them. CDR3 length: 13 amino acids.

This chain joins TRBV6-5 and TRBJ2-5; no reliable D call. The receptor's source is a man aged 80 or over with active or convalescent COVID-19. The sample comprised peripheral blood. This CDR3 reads CASSYVSQETQYF. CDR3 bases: TGTGCCAGCAGTTACGTCAGCCAAGAGACCCAGTACTTC.